This passage covers 23 T cell receptor beta chains from one sample sequenced in a study of spatial heterogeneity in lung cancer. TCRdb reprocessed the 5' RACE reads via MiXCR and lists one record per CDR3 protein. Found here are under 80,000 distinct CDR3 sequences, under 7.5% of them singletons; the top ten hold around 15%. The time point denotes: sample taken at primary tumor resection. This specimen was PBMCs, taken at surgery. All receptors derive from a female donor with early-stage non-small cell lung cancer.

The J gene is TRBJ2-3, the V gene TRBV28; D is perhaps TRBD1 (5 bases). This CDR3 has 16 residues. The V and J ends lost 2 bases and 4 bases respectively, with 16 bases between them. CDR1 is MDHEN and CDR2 is SYDVKM in the germline V gene. The CDR3 DNA reads TGTGCCAGCAGTTTAGAGGTGGGGCAAAGCCCAGATACGCAGTATTTT. This translates into CASSLEVGQSPDTQYF.

This clonotype was counted only a few times. The chain employs TRBV15 and TRBJ2-7, with D uncertain. The V gene lost 1 base and the J gene lost 6 bases, with 16 bases spanning the gap. CDR3 length: 15 residues. The germline V gene has CDR1 LNHNV and CDR2 YYDKDF (reference sequence). Written as DNA, the CDR3 is TGTGCCACCAGCAGAGCAAGTCAGGACGCAAGCGAGCAGTACGTC. Translating gives CATSRASQDASEQYV.

This clonotype came up many times. The J gene is TRBJ2-5, the V gene TRBV29-1, with D maybe TRBD2 (6 bases). Germline CDR1 is SQVTM and CDR2 is ANQGSEA. The CDR3 is 13 amino acids. Between the trimmed V and J ends, which lost 5 bases and 5 bases, there was a span of 15 bases. CDR3 residues: CSVSFGGGETQYF. CDR3 in DNA: TGCAGCGTTTCTTTCGGGGGTGGGGAGACCCAGTACTTC.

This clonotype was detected ten times or more. The rearrangement joins TRBV27 to TRBJ2-1, with 9 bases that match TRBD1. The CDR3 has 15 residues. V shed 6 bases and J 1 base; nucleotides not matched to a gene: 4. Germline V gene sequence: CDR1 MNHEY, CDR2 SMNVEV (reference sequence). The CDR3 reads CASSPDRGSYNEQFF. As DNA, the CDR3 is TGTGCCAGCAGCCCGGACAGGGGATCCTACAATGAGCAGTTCTTC.

In this sample, this clonotype turned up a few times. The V and J genes are TRBV29-1 and TRBJ1-5, with a possible D match to TRBD1 (5 bases). V was shortened by 7 bases and J by 4 bases, with 11 bases between the two germline ends. The germline V gene encodes CDR1 SQVTM and CDR2 ANQGSEA. CDR3 length: 12 residues. CDR3 DNA: TGCAGCGCGGGAACAGGTAATCAGCCCCAGCATTTT. Its protein product is CSAGTGNQPQHF.

The genes are TRBV12-3 or TRBV12-4 and TRBJ1-3; D may be TRBD1 (5 bases). The CDR3 covers 14 residues. The ends were cut back, 3 bases at V and 1 base at J, with 7 bases in the middle. In DNA, the CDR3 is TGTGCCAGCAGTTTCAGGGAGTCTGGAAACACCATATATTTT. This codes for CASSFRESGNTIYF.

This clonotype was seen many times. This chain uses TRBV29-1 with TRBJ2-1, with D maybe TRBD2 (7 bases). The V end was cut by 0 bases, the J end by 8 bases, with 17 bases between. CDR3 length equals 15 residues. Per germline, CDR1 SQVTM and CDR2 ANQGSEA. The CDR3 reads CSVEDGAGARDEQFF. The CDR3 coding sequence is TGCAGCGTTGAAGACGGCGCGGGGGCGCGGGATGAGCAGTTCTTC.

This clonotype was counted ten times or more. The chain links TRBV2 to TRBJ1-5, with 11 bases aligning to TRBD1. V was pared by 0 bases and J by 6 bases, with 7 bases of the junction left unmatched. Germline assignment: CDR1 SNHLY and CDR2 FYNNEI. This CDR3 is built from 17 residues. CDR3 in amino acids: CASSEALGQGGGQPQHF. CDR3 DNA sequence: TGTGCCAGCAGTGAAGCGCTGGGACAGGGGGGAGGTCAGCCCCAGCATTTT.

This clonotype has at least ten counts. The chain has TRBV7-9 and TRBJ2-7; D is perhaps TRBD2 (5 bases). The CDR3 is 14 residues long. Trimming took 7 bases from V and 2 from J, leaving 15 bases between them. In germline, CDR1 is SEHNR, CDR2 FQNEAQ (reference sequence). The CDR3 spells CASTLGPAAYEQYF. For the CDR3, the DNA is TGTGCCAGCACTCTAGGACCAGCGGCCTACGAGCAGTACTTC.

In its sample, this clonotype was seen many times. The rearrangement uses TRBV29-1 and TRBJ2-1, with 9 bases fitting TRBD1. J was trimmed by 6 bases and V by 4 bases; bases with no gene match: 4. The CDR3 is 13 amino acids. Germline V CDR1 and CDR2: SQVTM, ANQGSEA. CDR3 in amino acids: CSVVKTGGNEQFF. CDR3 bases: TGCAGCGTTGTTAAGACAGGGGGCAATGAGCAGTTCTTC.

This clonotype was recorded a few times. The chain links TRBV20-1 to TRBJ2-1; D call uncertain. The CDR3 length is 15 residues. Per germline, CDR1 DFQATT and CDR2 SNEGSKA (reference sequence). Trimming removed 1 base at V and 0 bases at J, with 10 bases between. CDR3 protein: CSARGGRGSYNEQFF. The CDR3, as DNA: TGCAGTGCTAGAGGTGGTCGCGGCTCCTACAATGAGCAGTTCTTC.

This clonotype was found a few times. The rearrangement joins TRBV11-2 to TRBJ1-4, with D uncertain. Trimming removed 5 bases at V and 5 bases at J, with 15 bases between. This CDR3 is 15 amino acids long. CDR1 is SGHAT, CDR2 FQNNGV, per germline. DNA for the CDR3: TGTGCCAGCAGCCCCCGGCCCGGGGAAAATGAAAAACTGTTTTTT. Protein: CASSPRPGENEKLFF.

This clonotype was seen a few times. The rearrangement uses TRBV6-2 or TRBV6-3 and TRBJ2-1; D is unresolved. Germline V gene lookup returns CDR1 MNHEY and CDR2 SVGEGT. There are 12 residues in the CDR3. The V end was cut by 7 bases, the J end by 4 bases, with 8 bases between. The CDR3 DNA reads TGTGCCAGCACCGTCGGATACAATGAGCAGTTCTTC. It is translated as CASTVGYNEQFF.

This clonotype was found many times. The chain has TRBV3-1 and TRBJ2-7; D perhaps matches TRBD2 (6 bases). The V gene's germline CDR1 is LGHDT and CDR2 YNNKEL (reference sequence). The V end lost 1 base, the J end lost 3 bases, and 13 bases lay between the germline ends. This CDR3 region has 15 residues. Here the CDR3 reads CASSQGVGGGYEQYF. Here the CDR3 DNA reads TGTGCCAGCAGCCAAGGGGTGGGAGGAGGCTACGAGCAGTACTTC.

V is TRBV27 and J is TRBJ1-2; D is perhaps TRBD1 (6 bases). Trimming removed 3 bases at V and 7 bases at J, with 15 bases between. CDR3 length: 14 amino acids. Looked up from germline, CDR1 is MNHEY and CDR2 is SMNVEV (reference sequence). CDR3 nucleotide sequence: TGTGCCAGCAGTTTTCAAGACAGGCGGTCTGGCTACACCTTC. Protein sequence: CASSFQDRRSGYTF.

Ten or more counts support this clonotype. The chain has TRBV12-3 or TRBV12-4 and TRBJ1-1; 9 bases match TRBD1. The V and J ends lost 8 bases and 4 bases, in that order; junction bases with no gene match: 2. This CDR3 region has 12 residues. The CDR3 DNA sequence: TGTGCCAGCGGGACAGGGTTCACTGAAGCTTTCTTT. Protein: CASGTGFTEAFF.

V and J are TRBV6-2 or TRBV6-3 and TRBJ2-1; no definite D call. Germline CDR1 and CDR2: MNHEY and SVGEGT. The V end lost 2 bases, the J end lost 4 bases, and 6 bases lay between the germline ends. This CDR3 is built from 13 residues. Here the CDR3 DNA reads TGTGCCAGCAGTTACGGGCAGTACAATGAGCAGTTCTTC. Amino acids: CASSYGQYNEQFF.

This clonotype has just a few counts. CDR3 sequence reads: CASSAGTSQETQYF. CDR3 sequence (DNA): TGTGCCAGCAGCGCTGGGACTAGTCAAGAGACCCAGTACTTC. The V and J genes are TRBV5-6 and TRBJ2-5; 8 bases are a match to TRBD2. J was trimmed by 2 bases and V by 4 bases; bases with no gene match: 4. CDR1 is SGHDT, CDR2 YYEEEE, per germline. This CDR3 spans 14 amino acids. The entire variable domain, with the rest obtained from reference TRBV5-6 and TRBJ2-5, is as follows: DAGVTQSPTHLIKTRGQQVTLRCSPKSGHDTVSWYQQALGQGPQFIFQYYEEEERQRGNFPDRFSGHQFPNYSSELNVNALLLGDSALYLCASSAGTSQETQYFGPGTRLLVL.

This clonotype was seen many times. V usage is TRBV7-2 and J usage is TRBJ2-2; TRBD1 is a possible D gene (6 bases). Trimming shortened V by 5 bases and J by 6 bases, and 16 bases separated the two germline ends. The germline V gene has CDR1 SGHTA and CDR2 FQGNSA. The CDR3 length is 15 residues. Here the CDR3 reads CASSRFWGQAGELFF. The CDR3 DNA sequence: TGTGCCAGCAGCCGGTTTTGGGGGCAGGCCGGGGAGCTGTTTTTT.

This clonotype was observed a handful of times. V gene TRBV6-6 combines with J gene TRBJ2-3; TRBD2 might be the D (6 bases). Between the trimmed V and J ends, which lost 3 bases and 5 bases, there was a span of 24 bases. This CDR3 is built from 18 residues. Germline V lookup: CDR1 MNHNY, CDR2 SVGAGI (reference sequence). The CDR3 sequence: CASSYAVGGGRSIDTQYF. The CDR3 DNA is TGTGCCAGCAGTTATGCCGTCGGTGGGGGGAGGAGTATAGATACGCAGTATTTT.

Many counts were recorded for this clonotype. The chain employs TRBV7-9 and TRBJ2-7; D tentatively reads TRBD1 or TRBD2 (5 bases each). Germline V gene data show CDR1 as SEHNR and CDR2 as FQNEAQ (reference sequence). CDR3 length: 13 amino acids. The V end was cut by 5 bases, the J end by 5 bases, with 13 bases between. The CDR3 sequence is CASSPRGPDEQYF. The CDR3 DNA sequence: TGTGCCAGCAGCCCTCGGGGACCGGACGAGCAGTACTTC.

The chain has TRBV25-1 and TRBJ1-4, with no clear D. Trimming stripped 5 bases from V and 6 bases from J, with 13 bases between. The germline gives CDR1 MGHDK, CDR2 SYGVNS. CDR3 size: 14 residues. The chain's CDR3 is CASSREGYHEKLFF. Written as DNA, the CDR3 is TGTGCCAGCAGTCGTGAAGGATACCATGAAAAACTGTTTTTT.

This clonotype came up many times. V is TRBV24-1 and J is TRBJ1-2, with D possibly TRBD1 on 5 matching bases. The CDR3 sequence is 12 residues long. Per the germline V gene, CDR1 is KGHDR and CDR2 is SFDVKD. Trimming took off 5 bases at V and 6 bases at J, with 9 bases between the two ends. CDR3 sequence reads: CATSAGHNGYTF. CDR3 nucleotides: TGTGCCACCAGTGCAGGGCATAATGGCTACACCTTC.